This T cell receptor (beta chain) was recorded in a study of blood T cell repertoires in COVID-19. Study at large: Sources were T cells, B-cell-depleted T cells, or PBMCs; the material itself was cDNA or gDNA.

The CDR3 sequence is 18 residues long. CDR1 is MGHRA and CDR2 is YSYEKL in the germline V gene. V lost 0 bases and J lost 2; bases outside the gene matches: 8. Assay used: immunoSEQ multiplex PCR; TCRdb lists only in-frame clones, some missing. This table has nearly 300,000 clones, roughly 84% appearing once. The origin of this receptor is a human donor with COVID-19, enrolled during active disease. The donor label of this sample is uncertain. Sequencing was done on a sample of peripheral blood. This chain joins TRBV4-1 and TRBJ2-3, with 10 bases lining up with TRBD2. The CDR3 spells CASSQDPPSGGSTDTQYF. CDR3 in DNA: TGCGCCAGCAGCCAAGACCCCCCTAGCGGGGGATCCACAGATACGCAGTATTTT.